Following are 29 T cell receptor beta chains from one sample sequenced in a study of CD8+ T cells in alopecia areata. As the sequencing template, cDNA was produced by extracting RNA and reverse transcribing it. Sequencing used immunoSEQ multiplex PCR; TCRdb keeps in-frame clones, though not all of them. The sample lists approximately 110,000 clones, none appearing once, the ten largest making up around 20%. Sequencing was done on a sample of lesional skin. All receptors derive from a C3H/HeJ mouse with alopecia areata. For the strain, the MHC haplotype given is H2-k.

This clone was seen a few times. Germline and genes here are mouse. The DNA ends 4 residues before the CDR3 does, and the rest of the CDR3 is filled in from the germline J gene. The chain uses TRBV17 and TRBJ2-3, with D perhaps TRBD1 (5 bases). V was cut by 0 bases and J by 2 bases, with 9 bases left in between. The CDR3 contains 15 residues. CDR1 MNHDT and CDR2 YYDKIL come from the germline V gene. The CDR3 region is CASSRDRENAETLYF. Partial CDR3 DNA: TGTGCTAGCAGTAGAGACAGGGAGAATGCAGAA. The full variable domain, its missing parts supplied by reference TRBV17 and TRBJ2-3, is DTTVKQNPRYKLARVGKPVNLICSQTMNHDTMYWYQKKPNQAPKLLLFYYDKILNREADTFEKFQSSRPNNSFCSLYIGSAGLEYSAMYLCASSRDRENAETLYFGSGTRLTVL.

This clone occurred a few times. At residue 10, the TCRdb protein departs from the DNA translation, so the protein shown here was derived from the DNA itself. Genes and germline come from the mouse. The read finishes 3 residues shy of the CDR3 end, and the germline J gene is used to complete it. V and J are TRBV13-3 and TRBJ1-6; 9 nucleotides agree with TRBD1. TRBJ1-6 is identified as an open reading frame with a role that is uncertain. This CDR3 contains 13 residues. Germline trimming cut 10 bases from V and 7 bases from J; bases unmatched to any gene: 6. CDR1 is NNHDY and CDR2 is SYVADS in the germline V gene. The CDR3 sequence: CAVRDRVNSPLYF. The sequenced part of the CDR3 DNA is TGTGCCGTCCGGGACAGGGTCAATTCGCCC.

As for this clone: Gene names follow the mouse nomenclature. The observed sequence ends 4 residues before the CDR3 terminus, with the missing tail filled in from the germline J gene. The gene calls are TRBV16 and TRBJ2-7; 14 bases are a match to TRBD2. This CDR3 has 15 residues. The germline gives CDR1 SGHSA, CDR2 FRNQAP. CDR3 DNA, as far as it was read: TGTGCAAGCAGCCCGGGACTGGGGGGGCGCGAT. Its protein is CASSPGLGGRD. The entire CDR3 sequence reads CASSPGLGGRDEQYF.

This clone was seen repeatedly, ten times or more. Gene names follow the mouse nomenclature. The CDR3 end is not reached by the read, which stops 4 residues before it; the germline J gene fills it in. The chain couples TRBV13-3 to TRBJ2-1; TRBD2 matches 10 bases. V lost 0 bases and J lost 3; bases outside the gene matches: 3. CDR3 length: 16 amino acids. CDR1 is NNHDY and CDR2 is SYVADS in the germline V gene. The CDR3 here is CASSDAGGARYAEQFF. The sequenced CDR3 bases are TGTGCCAGCAGTGATGCTGGGGGGGCGCGCTATGCT.

This clone was detected a few times. The genes are named according to mouse. The read ends 4 residues before the CDR3 terminus; that terminus is restored from the germline J gene. The chain combines TRBV19 with TRBJ1-2, with D possibly matching TRBD1 (5 bases). The V gene's germline CDR1 is FNHDT and CDR2 SITEND (reference sequence). The CDR3 sequence is 13 residues long. CDR3: CASSIRQGGDYTF. The sequenced part of the CDR3 DNA is TGTGCCAGCAGTATTCGGCAGGGAGGC. The full variable domain, in which reference TRBV19 and TRBJ1-2 provide the parts outside the CDR3, is GGIITQTPKFLIGQEGQKLTLKCQQNFNHDTMYWYRQDSGKGLRLIYYSITENDLQKGDLSEGYDASREKKSSFSLTVTSAQKNEMAVFLCASSIRQGGDYTFGSGTRLLVI.

This clone was counted a few times. The genes are named according to mouse. CDR3 in amino acids: CASGDAGGLGGNQDTQYF. CDR3 DNA (partial): TGTGCCAGCGGTGATGCAGGGGGACTGGGGGGTAACCAAGAC. V usage is TRBV13-2 and J usage is TRBJ2-5; the match to TRBD2 covers 12 bases. The read falls 4 residues short of the CDR3 end, and the missing part is taken from the germline J gene. J gave up 0 bases and V 0 bases, and 5 bases lay outside the gene matches. The CDR3 has 18 residues. Per the germline V gene, CDR1 is NNHNN and CDR2 is SYGAGS (reference sequence).

In its sample, this clone was seen many times. The genes and germline here are from mouse. The read finishes 4 residues shy of the CDR3 end, and the germline J gene is used to complete it. The chain employs TRBV13-3 and TRBJ2-2, with D perhaps TRBD1 (5 bases). The CDR3 spans 13 residues. Germline CDR1 reads NNHDY; CDR2 reads SYVADS. Deletions cut 1 base from V and 6 bases from J, with 7 bases between. The CDR3 reads CASSDPGSGQLYF. CDR3 DNA (partial): TGTGCCAGCAGTGATCCAGGGTCCGGG.

This clone was seen at least ten times. Here the gene names and germline are mouse. The CDR3 loop reads CASEDKNTEVFF. The DNA read from the CDR3 is TGTGCCAGCGAGGACAAAAACACA. The chain recombines TRBV13-3 with TRBJ1-1; TRBD1 might be the D (5 bases). The CDR3 extends 4 residues past the end of the read, so its final part is completed from the germline J gene. Trimming stripped 7 bases from V and 1 base from J, with 8 bases between. Germline V gene data show CDR1 as NNHDY and CDR2 as SYVADS. The CDR3 contains 12 residues.

A few counts support this clone. Gene names and germline refer to mouse. The sequence runs out 4 residues before the end of the CDR3; the remainder is reconstructed from the germline J gene. J is TRBJ2-1 and V is TRBV13-3, with a tentative D call TRBD1 (5 bases). The germline V gene encodes CDR1 NNHDY and CDR2 SYVADS. The CDR3 contains 14 residues. Trimming removed 2 bases at V and 5 bases at J, with 11 bases between. This CDR3 reads CASSDPWTNAEQFF. The covered CDR3 bases are TGTGCCAGCAGTGACCCCTGGACAAATGCT.

With regard to this clone: Genes here carry mouse names. The DNA ends 4 residues before the CDR3 does, and the rest of the CDR3 is filled in from the germline J gene. This chain uses TRBV13-3 with TRBJ2-7; 9 bases are shared with TRBD1. Per germline, CDR1 NNHDY and CDR2 SYVADS. The CDR3 is made up of 15 amino acids. J was trimmed by 0 bases and V by 2 bases; bases with no gene match: 3. The CDR3 spells CASSDRTGVSYEQYF. The CDR3 DNA, read in part, is TGTGCCAGCAGTGACAGGACAGGGGTCTCCTAT.

At least ten counts were recorded for this clone. These gene names are mouse names. The CDR3 end lies 4 residues beyond the end of the read and is filled in from the germline J gene. The rearrangement links TRBV13-3 to TRBJ1-4, with D perhaps matching TRBD1 (5 bases). Trimming removed 2 bases at V and 2 bases at J, with 13 bases between. CDR1 is NNHDY, CDR2 SYVADS, per germline. CDR3 length equals 16 residues. The CDR3 region is CASSEGWTKSNERLFF. CDR3 DNA (partial): TGTGCCAGCAGTGAGGGGTGGACAAAATCCAACGAA.

Regarding this clone: At residue 10, the TCRdb protein departs from the DNA translation, so the protein shown here was derived from the DNA itself. Mouse germline and gene names are used. The CDR3 end is not reached by the read, which stops 3 residues before it; the germline J gene fills it in. The V and J genes are TRBV1 and TRBJ1-6; weak D call: TRBD1 (5 bases). TRBJ1-6 qualifies as an ORF whose function is uncertain. Germline V gene lookup returns CDR1 NSQYPW and CDR2 LRSPGD (reference sequence). This CDR3 region has 13 residues. Trimming cost V 6 bases and J 5 bases, with 8 bases left between them. CDR3 DNA, as far as it was read: TGCACCTGCAGGCAGACAGATAATTCGCCC. It is translated as CTCRQTDNSP. The full CDR3 is CTCRQTDNSPLYF.

As for this clone: Gene names are the mouse ones. The read terminates 4 residues before the CDR3 end, so the remaining end is supplied by the germline J gene. V usage is TRBV1 and J usage is TRBJ2-1; 7 bases line up with TRBD1. This CDR3 spans 15 amino acids. V gave up 5 bases and J gave up 2 bases; unmatched junction bases: 6. CDR1 NSQYPW and CDR2 LRSPGD come from the germline V gene (reference sequence). The CDR3 sequence: CTCSYSGTDYAEQFF. The covered CDR3 bases are TGCACCTGCAGTTATTCCGGGACAGACTATGCT. The complete variable domain, with remaining parts taken from reference TRBV1 and TRBJ2-1, reads VTLLEQNPRWRLVPRGQAVNLRCILKNSQYPWMSWYQQDLQKQLQWLFTLRSPGDKEVKSLPGADYLATRVTDTELRLQVANMSQGRTLYCTCSYSGTDYAEQFFGPGTRLTVL.

The sample holds a few counts of this clone. The germline and genes are mouse ones. The CDR3 end is not reached by the read, which stops 4 residues before it; the germline J gene fills it in. The V call is TRBV19, the J call TRBJ2-7; D gene uncertain. CDR1 is FNHDT and CDR2 is SITEND in the germline V gene (reference sequence). The CDR3 covers 13 residues. The sequenced part of the CDR3 DNA is TGTGCCAGCAGTAACCCAAAGGGTTAT. Protein sequence: CASSNPKGY. The full CDR3 protein is CASSNPKGYEQYF.

This clone was counted only a few times. The listed genes are named as in mouse. The CDR3 end is not reached by the read, which stops 4 residues before it; the germline J gene fills it in. V gene TRBV17 combines with J gene TRBJ2-1, with 7 bases aligning to TRBD1. Germline-derived CDR1 and CDR2 are MNHDT and YYDKIL. V lost 3 bases and J lost 3; bases outside the gene matches: 5. This CDR3 is built from 15 residues. The CDR3 reads CASSSHRGIYAEQFF. The covered CDR3 bases are TGTGCTAGCAGTAGTCACAGGGGAATCTATGCT.

This clone was seen only a few times. Each gene name is a mouse one. The read finishes 4 residues shy of the CDR3 end, and the germline J gene is used to complete it. The chain links TRBV13-3 to TRBJ1-4, with 8 bases lining up with TRBD1. Germline-derived CDR1 and CDR2 are NNHDY and SYVADS. The J segment lost 4 bases and the V segment lost 2 bases, leaving 4 bases of the junction unmatched. CDR3 length equals 15 residues. The sequenced CDR3 bases are TGTGCCAGCAGTGAACGGGACAGGATCAACGAA. Residues: CASSERDRINE. The CDR3, in full, reads CASSERDRINERLFF.

In its sample, this clone ranks as medium-sized. Gene and germline names: mouse. The CDR3 goes on 4 residues after the read ends, and that part is filled in from the germline J gene. V and J are TRBV1 and TRBJ1-2, with 7 bases lining up with TRBD1. The CDR3 spans 15 residues. After removal of 0 bases from V and 0 bases from J, the junction contained 1 base not matched to a gene. Per the germline V gene, CDR1 is NSQYPW and CDR2 is LRSPGD (reference sequence). The CDR3 spells CTCSADGTANSDYTF. Partial CDR3 DNA: TGCACCTGCAGTGCAGACGGGACAGCAAACTCC.

The table lists this clone with a few counts. Gene and germline names: mouse. The observed sequence ends 4 residues before the CDR3 terminus, with the missing tail filled in from the germline J gene. This sequence joins TRBV16 and TRBJ2-5, with 14 bases identical to TRBD2. J lost 2 bases, V lost 3 bases, and 1 base had no gene match. CDR3 size: 16 residues. Germline-derived CDR1 and CDR2 are SGHSA and FRNQAP. The CDR3 loop reads CASSLGLGGRQDTQYF. The sequenced part of the CDR3 DNA is TGTGCAAGCAGCTTGGGACTGGGGGGGCGCCAAGAC.

This clone was detected only a few times. The genes are named according to mouse. The read terminates 4 residues ahead of where the CDR3 ends, so the germline J gene completes it. V and J are TRBV13-2 and TRBJ2-1, with 11 bases lining up with TRBD2. The junction had 2 bases not matched to a gene; V was cut back by 2 bases and J by 4 bases. Germline CDR1 NNHNN, CDR2 SYGAGS (reference sequence). This CDR3 has 15 residues. CDR3 residues: CASGERLGGYAEQFF. The CDR3 bases that were read are TGTGCCAGCGGTGAAAGACTGGGGGGGTATGCT.

The sample holds a few counts of this clone. The gene names here belong to mouse. The read halts 4 residues ahead of the CDR3 end, with the missing end drawn from the germline J gene. The V call is TRBV13-3, the J call TRBJ2-5; TRBD2 matches 9 bases. The CDR3 length is 15 residues. The V gene's germline CDR1 is NNHDY and CDR2 SYVADS. J was trimmed by 3 bases and V by 2 bases; bases with no gene match: 4. The CDR3 sequence: CASSESWGGQDTQYF. CDR3 DNA, as far as it was read: TGTGCCAGCAGTGAATCCTGGGGGGGTCAAGAC.

The table lists this clone with a few counts. Each gene name is a mouse one. The read terminates 4 residues before the CDR3 end, so the remaining end is supplied by the germline J gene. The rearrangement joins TRBV13-3 to TRBJ2-7, with TRBD1 matching 11 bases. The CDR3 runs to 16 residues. Germline-derived CDR1 and CDR2 are NNHDY and SYVADS. The CDR3 spells CASSDLDRGLSYEQYF. The CDR3 bases that were read are TGTGCCAGCAGTGATCTGGACAGGGGGCTCTCTTAT.

In this sample, this clone turned up a few times. Mouse gene names and germline throughout. The CDR3 sequence: CASDTNSDYTF. CDR3 DNA (partial): TGTGCCAGCGACACAAACTCC. The chain combines TRBV13-2 with TRBJ1-2; D is ambiguous. Read data end 4 residues before the CDR3 end; the end is taken from the germline J gene. Trimming removed 6 bases at V and 0 bases at J, with 3 bases between. In germline, CDR1 is NNHNN, CDR2 SYGAGS (reference sequence). This CDR3 is built from 11 residues.

On this clone itself: The genes and germline here are from mouse. The observed sequence ends 4 residues before the CDR3 terminus, with the missing tail filled in from the germline J gene. V is TRBV19 and J is TRBJ1-1; weak D call: TRBD1 (5 bases). The CDR3 runs to 12 residues. CDR1 and CDR2 (germline): FNHDT, SITEND (reference sequence). The DNA read from the CDR3 is TGTGCCAGCTCGGACTGGGGGAGA. As protein: CASSDWGR. In full, the CDR3 is CASSDWGREVFF.

This clone was observed a handful of times. The germline and genes are mouse ones. From the germline J gene comes the end of the CDR3, since the read stops 4 residues before it. The chain is built from TRBV13-1 and TRBJ2-5; the match to TRBD1 covers 11 bases. The length of the CDR3 is 15 residues. Germline lookup yields CDR1 NSHNY and CDR2 SYGAGN. The covered CDR3 bases are TGTGCCAGCAGTGACCCGGACAGGGGGCAGGAC. Encoded protein: CASSDPDRGQD. The complete CDR3 sequence is CASSDPDRGQDTQYF.

Remarks on this clone: Gene names and germline match the mouse. The sequenced part of the CDR3 DNA is TGTGCCAGCAGTGATGCAGGGGCAGACAGCTCCTAT. It encodes CASSDAGADSSY. The whole CDR3 protein is CASSDAGADSSYEQYF. The chain combines TRBV13-3 with TRBJ2-7; tentatively, D is TRBD1 (6 bases). Read coverage stops 4 residues before the CDR3 terminus; the germline J gene supplies the remainder. The germline V and J ends were trimmed by 0 bases and 0 bases, with 13 bases remaining between them. Germline CDR1 reads NNHDY; CDR2 reads SYVADS. The CDR3 extends over 16 amino acids.

This clone was observed a handful of times. These gene names are mouse names. The CDR3 goes on 4 residues after the read ends, and that part is filled in from the germline J gene. The chain links TRBV16 to TRBJ2-2; 8 bases are a match to TRBD2. The CDR3 is 14 residues long. V was pared by 5 bases and J by 2 bases, with 1 base of the junction left unmatched. The germline gives CDR1 SGHSA, CDR2 FRNQAP. The CDR3 loop reads CASSRDWNTGQLYF. The DNA read from the CDR3 is TGTGCAAGCAGCCGGGACTGGAACACCGGG. Looking up the rest from reference TRBV16 and TRBJ2-2 gives the full variable domain: NAGVIQTPRHKVTGKGQEATLWCEPISGHSAVFWYRQTIVQGLEFLTYFRNQAPIDDSGMPKERFSAQMPNQSHSTLKIQSTQPQDSAVYLCASSRDWNTGQLYFGEGSKLTVL.

This clone has just a few counts. Mouse gene names apply. With the read ending 4 residues before the CDR3 end, the germline J gene is used to fill in that end. The rearrangement joins TRBV13-1 to TRBJ1-1; 11 bases agree with TRBD1. The germline V gene encodes CDR1 NSHNY and CDR2 SYGAGN. V was clipped by 1 base and J by 3 bases; unmatched bases: 5. This CDR3 has 16 amino acids. The CDR3 is CASSDLDRGQDTEVFF. The sequenced part of the CDR3 DNA is TGTGCCAGCAGTGATCTGGACAGGGGGCAGGACACA.

This clone was counted a few times. The genes and germline here are from mouse. The CDR3 goes on 4 residues after the read ends, and that part is filled in from the germline J gene. This chain connects TRBV1 to TRBJ1-4; TRBD1 matches 7 bases. The CDR3 runs to 16 residues. With 0 bases clipped from V and 6 bases from J, the junction kept 7 bases outside the gene matches. Germline loops: CDR1 NSQYPW, CDR2 LRSPGD (reference sequence). This chain's CDR3 is CTCSAEVTGEDERLFF. Incomplete CDR3 DNA: TGCACCTGCAGTGCAGAAGTCACAGGGGAGGACGAA.

This clone was found many times. The genes and germline here are from mouse. The read ends 4 residues early relative to the CDR3; the germline J gene fills the gap. The rearrangement links TRBV1 to TRBJ2-7; TRBD1 matches 9 bases. The CDR3 covers 16 residues. V trimming: 2 bases; J trimming: 0 bases; junction bases outside the gene matches: 5. The germline V gene has CDR1 NSQYPW and CDR2 LRSPGD (reference sequence). The CDR3 bases that were read are TGCACCTGCAGTGCAACCGGGACAGGGAGCTCCTAT. Protein sequence: CTCSATGTGSSY. The whole CDR3 reads CTCSATGTGSSYEQYF.